Listed below are T cell receptor beta chains from one sample, sequenced in a study of identical twins. TCRdb ran MiXCR on the 5' RACE reads and lists one entry per CDR3 protein. The sample holds 700,000 or so distinct CDR3 sequences, around 20% seen once. The sample also formed part of further work on T cells expressing NK-cell markers.

The sample was PBMCs. Receptors were obtained from a woman aged 18-35 years in good health. CDR3s leave out the opening cysteine and the closing phenylalanine or tryptophan. Part of the rows lack a size; the others show once, few, many or a class for expanded clones.

- TRBJ2-1 TRBV7-2 ASNPGGPSYNEQF
few TRBJ2-3 TRBV4-3 ASSHEGGHTDTQY
few TRBJ2-5 TRBV5-1 ASSLARRRNQETQY
many TRBJ2-2 TRBV12-3/TRBV12-4 ASSKDGSNTGELF
many TRBJ2-5 TRBV9 ASSGRREQETQY
few TRBJ2-7 TRBV2 ASRLGQLLYEQY
- TRBJ2-7 TRBV5-6 ASSFTGTLEQY
few TRBJ1-1 TRBV6-1 ASSETVNTEAF
- TRBJ2-5 TRBV7-9 ASSPLAGANQETQY
many TRBJ2-7 TRBV10-3 AISESKQGGRSSYEQY
- TRBJ2-1 TRBV19 ASSYGAGGHNEQF
few TRBJ1-5 TRBV20-1 SVRGSGNQPQH
few TRBJ2-5 TRBV3-1 ASQAYQETQY
- TRBJ1-1 TRBV7-2 ASSFVLGATEAF
- TRBJ1-1 TRBV6-6 ASSSQVAEAF
- TRBJ2-3 TRBV5-1 ASSERDSHTDTQY
few TRBJ1-2 TRBV30 AWSTPGGYYGYT
- TRBJ1-6 TRBV19 ASSMEFWRESPLH
- TRBJ2-1 TRBV27 ASSLGCGGNNEQF
- TRBJ2-2 TRBV7-7 ASSLMRDTGELF
few TRBJ2-5 TRBV29-1 SVVPVRRHSQETQY
few TRBJ2-1 TRBV5-4 ASSFPGGGAHNEQF
many TRBJ2-6 TRBV10-2 ASSESGANVLT
few TRBJ2-7 TRBV2 ASAGGRSSYEQY
- TRBJ1-1 TRBV12-3/TRBV12-4 ASSFRQASNTEAF
few TRBJ2-7 TRBV15 ATSRPYTNEQY
- TRBJ2-1 TRBV24-1 ATSDPRLAGHNEQF
- TRBJ2-7 TRBV4-3 ASSQDRTGGYEQY
- TRBJ1-2 TRBV12-3/TRBV12-4 ASTGDFNGYT
few TRBJ2-7 TRBV10-3 AISELEQGHYEQY
few TRBJ2-1 TRBV5-5 ASSSTSPRRDEQF
many TRBJ1-6 TRBV6-5 ASSFPGGKDSPLH
- TRBJ2-1 TRBV2 ASSEPDRANEQF
few TRBJ2-1 TRBV7-2 ASNRGGASGREQF
- TRBJ1-1 TRBV23-1 ASPKGTEAF
- TRBJ1-2 TRBV20-1 SAPGAAYGYT
few TRBJ1-2 TRBV10-2 ASRDVGDNYGYT
few TRBJ2-5 TRBV2 ASSEVRTGKETQY
- TRBJ2-2 TRBV5-1 ASSLWANSNTGELF
- TRBJ2-6 TRBV20-1 SAADSRRANVLT
- TRBJ2-5 TRBV3-1 ASSPGPFYQETQY
- TRBJ1-4 TRBV20-1 SARFFNEKLF
- TRBJ2-1 TRBV7-8 ASSLPERGSYNEQF
few TRBJ2-1 TRBV5-1 ASSRRGESGEQF
few TRBJ2-2 TRBV20-1 SASKLAGDGELF
- TRBJ2-5 TRBV15 ATSSATGVGETQY
- TRBJ2-7 TRBV10-3 ATGGQKYEQY